These T cell receptor beta chains were read from a single sample in a study of shared clonotypes between healthy human individuals. This table comes from immunoSEQ multiplex PCR, and its TCRdb copy is limited to in-frame clones, with some not included. The table lists millions of clones, over 85% of them singletons, with roughly 1% in the top ten. The sequencing sample was made of naive CD8+ T cells sorted from blood. Receptor source: a young man in good health. The CDR3 runs from the conserved cysteine through the conserved F or W. D genes are given only for firm matches. Some rows have no size entry. The others give once, few or many, or a class for an expanded clone.

clone_size: -; j_call: TRBJ2-2; v_call: TRBV7-9; d_call: -; cdr3_nt: TGTGCCAGCAGCTTTTTGGAGGGTTCCGGGGAGCTGTTTTTT; cdr3_aa: CASSFLEGSGELFF
clone_size: -; j_call: TRBJ2-3; v_call: TRBV29-1; d_call: TRBD2; cdr3_nt: TGCAGCGTTGAGCAGCGGGGGGACCCCACAGATACGCAGTATTTT; cdr3_aa: CSVEQRGDPTDTQYF
clone_size: -; j_call: TRBJ2-1; v_call: TRBV27; d_call: TRBD2; cdr3_nt: TGTGCCAGCAGTCCCGGGACTAGCGGGATAGATGAGCAGTTCTTC; cdr3_aa: CASSPGTSGIDEQFF
clone_size: -; j_call: TRBJ2-2; v_call: TRBV10-3; d_call: -; cdr3_nt: TGTGCCATCAGTGAAGCAGCCGGGGAGCTGTTTTTT; cdr3_aa: CAISEAAGELFF
clone_size: -; j_call: TRBJ2-5; v_call: TRBV4-1; d_call: TRBD2; cdr3_nt: TGCGCCAGCAGCCAAGGACTAGCGGGGGGGCTAATCCAAGAGACCCAGTACTTC; cdr3_aa: CASSQGLAGGLIQETQYF
clone_size: -; j_call: TRBJ2-7; v_call: TRBV7-8; d_call: -; cdr3_nt: TGTGCCAGCAGCTTAGTTCCCGAATTATATCGGGACGAGCAGTACTTC; cdr3_aa: CASSLVPELYRDEQYF
clone_size: -; j_call: TRBJ2-3; v_call: TRBV30; d_call: -; cdr3_nt: TGTGCCTGGGCAACCGGGATTATTAGCACAGATACGCAGTATTTT; cdr3_aa: CAWATGIISTDTQYF
clone_size: -; j_call: TRBJ1-2; v_call: TRBV6-1; d_call: -; cdr3_nt: TGTGCCAGCACCGAATTTACTAACTATGGCTACACCTTC; cdr3_aa: CASTEFTNYGYTF
clone_size: -; j_call: TRBJ2-7; v_call: TRBV27; d_call: -; cdr3_nt: TGTGCCAGCAGTTTATTAAAGGGCCTCAGAGAGGGACTTCCCGCCTACGAGCAGTACTTC; cdr3_aa: CASSLLKGLREGLPAYEQYF
clone_size: -; j_call: TRBJ2-7; v_call: TRBV6-5; d_call: -; cdr3_nt: TGTGCCAGCAGGGCCGGTGACCTGAGCTCCTACGAGCAGTACTTC; cdr3_aa: CASRAGDLSSYEQYF
clone_size: -; j_call: TRBJ2-7; v_call: TRBV13; d_call: -; cdr3_nt: TGTGCCAGCAGCTTAGGTGCAGGGAATTACGAGCAGTACTTC; cdr3_aa: CASSLGAGNYEQYF
clone_size: -; j_call: TRBJ2-6; v_call: TRBV4-1; d_call: -; cdr3_nt: TGCGCCAGCAGCCAGGGGGCAGGGGCCAACGTCCTGACTTTC; cdr3_aa: CASSQGAGANVLTF
clone_size: -; j_call: TRBJ2-1; v_call: TRBV27; d_call: TRBD1; cdr3_nt: TGTGCCAGCAGTTATCCGGGACAGGGGAATGAGCAGTTCTTC; cdr3_aa: CASSYPGQGNEQFF
clone_size: -; j_call: TRBJ1-4; v_call: TRBV7-9; d_call: -; cdr3_nt: TGTGCCAGCTGCGCAGGGGACACTAATGAAAAACTGTTTTTT; cdr3_aa: CASCAGDTNEKLFF
clone_size: -; j_call: TRBJ2-2; v_call: TRBV15; d_call: TRBD1; cdr3_nt: TGTGCCACCAGCAGAGAAAGGGGGCCCACCGGGGAGCTGTTTTTT; cdr3_aa: CATSRERGPTGELFF
clone_size: once; j_call: TRBJ2-1; v_call: TRBV7-9; d_call: -; cdr3_nt: TGTGCCAGCAACCCAGGATACTCCTACAATGAGCAGTTCTTC; cdr3_aa: CASNPGYSYNEQFF
clone_size: -; j_call: TRBJ1-5; v_call: TRBV6-6; d_call: -; cdr3_nt: TGTGCCAGCAGTCCTGGGGGTGCCGGGGGGACCCAGCATTTT; cdr3_aa: CASSPGGAGGTQHF
clone_size: -; j_call: TRBJ2-7; v_call: TRBV13; d_call: -; cdr3_nt: TGTGCCAGCAGCTTTACGGGCAACTACGAGCAGTACTTC; cdr3_aa: CASSFTGNYEQYF
clone_size: -; j_call: TRBJ1-6; v_call: TRBV11-2; d_call: TRBD1; cdr3_nt: TGTGCCAGCAGCCGGACAGGGGCTGGGTCACCCCTCCACTTT; cdr3_aa: CASSRTGAGSPLHF
clone_size: once; j_call: TRBJ2-1; v_call: TRBV6-5; d_call: -; cdr3_nt: TGTGCCAGTTACGGCGGGGGCCTTTACAATGAGCAGTTCTTC; cdr3_aa: CASYGGGLYNEQFF
clone_size: once; j_call: TRBJ2-4; v_call: TRBV4-2; d_call: -; cdr3_nt: TGTGCCAGCAGCCAAGAGCCCTACCGGCGGGACATTCAGTACTTC; cdr3_aa: CASSQEPYRRDIQYF
clone_size: -; j_call: TRBJ1-2; v_call: TRBV11-2; d_call: TRBD1; cdr3_nt: TGTGCCAGCAGCTTAGAAGGGACAGGGTCCTATGGCTACACCTTT; cdr3_aa: CASSLEGTGSYGYTF
clone_size: -; j_call: TRBJ2-7; v_call: TRBV13; d_call: TRBD2; cdr3_nt: TGTGCCAGCAGCGCCGCCGGGAGCGGGGGGTACGAGCAGTACTTC; cdr3_aa: CASSAAGSGGYEQYF
clone_size: -; j_call: TRBJ2-7; v_call: TRBV13; d_call: TRBD2; cdr3_nt: TGTGCCAGCAGCATCCTTAGCGGGACCTTCTCCTACGAGCAGTACTTC; cdr3_aa: CASSILSGTFSYEQYF
clone_size: -; j_call: TRBJ2-7; v_call: TRBV7-9; d_call: TRBD2; cdr3_nt: TGTGCCAGCAGCGCTGAGACTAGCGGAACCTACGAGCAGTACTTC; cdr3_aa: CASSAETSGTYEQYF
clone_size: once; j_call: TRBJ2-1; v_call: TRBV2; d_call: TRBD2; cdr3_nt: TGTGCCAGCAGTCTAGCGGAGGGGAGCTCCTACAATGAGCAGTTCTTC; cdr3_aa: CASSLAEGSSYNEQFF
clone_size: -; j_call: TRBJ2-1; v_call: TRBV5-1; d_call: -; cdr3_nt: TGCGCCAGCAGCTGGAGCGGATCCTACAATGAGCAGTTCTTC; cdr3_aa: CASSWSGSYNEQFF
clone_size: -; j_call: TRBJ2-3; v_call: TRBV10-1; d_call: TRBD2; cdr3_nt: TGCGCCAGCAGTGAGTCCGGACTAGCGGGGTCCACAGATACGCAGTATTTT; cdr3_aa: CASSESGLAGSTDTQYF
clone_size: -; j_call: TRBJ1-3; v_call: TRBV13; d_call: -; cdr3_nt: TGTGCCAGCAGCTTGGGGATTACAATTGGAAACACCATATATTTT; cdr3_aa: CASSLGITIGNTIYF
clone_size: -; j_call: TRBJ2-5; v_call: TRBV10-3; d_call: -; cdr3_nt: TGTGCCATCAAGGGGCCCCAACAGGAGACCCAGTACTTC; cdr3_aa: CAIKGPQQETQYF
clone_size: -; j_call: TRBJ1-6; v_call: TRBV7-2; d_call: TRBD1; cdr3_nt: TGTGCCAGCAACTCAGGACAGGGATTGGGTTCACCCCTCCACTTT; cdr3_aa: CASNSGQGLGSPLHF
clone_size: -; j_call: TRBJ2-7; v_call: TRBV28; d_call: TRBD1; cdr3_nt: TGTGCCAGCAGCCTGGACAGGGACGAGCAGTACTTC; cdr3_aa: CASSLDRDEQYF
clone_size: -; j_call: TRBJ2-7; v_call: TRBV11-2; d_call: -; cdr3_nt: TGTGCCAGCAGCTTAAGACTCCCGGCGGTCGAGCAGTACTTC; cdr3_aa: CASSLRLPAVEQYF
clone_size: -; j_call: TRBJ1-2; v_call: TRBV6-5; d_call: -; cdr3_nt: TGTGCCAGCAGTTACTCGAGACCTGGGTATTATGGCTACACCTTC; cdr3_aa: CASSYSRPGYYGYTF
clone_size: -; j_call: TRBJ2-3; v_call: TRBV6-1; d_call: -; cdr3_nt: TGTGCCAGCAGTGAATTGACAGGATTAACAGATACGCAGTATTTT; cdr3_aa: CASSELTGLTDTQYF
clone_size: -; j_call: TRBJ1-2; v_call: TRBV29-1; d_call: -; cdr3_nt: TGCAGCGTTGGGCAGGCCGATAACTATGGCTACACCTTC; cdr3_aa: CSVGQADNYGYTF
clone_size: -; j_call: TRBJ2-1; v_call: TRBV2; d_call: TRBD2; cdr3_nt: TGTGCCAGCAAAGGGACTAGCGGAGATTCGTACAATGAGCAGTTCTTC; cdr3_aa: CASKGTSGDSYNEQFF
clone_size: -; j_call: TRBJ1-5; v_call: TRBV5-1; d_call: TRBD1; cdr3_nt: TGCGCCAGCAGCTTGGAACCCTCGGACAGGTTTTATCAGCCCCAGCATTTT; cdr3_aa: CASSLEPSDRFYQPQHF
clone_size: -; j_call: TRBJ1-1; v_call: TRBV5-6; d_call: -; cdr3_nt: TGTGCCAGCAGCTCCCAGGTCACTGAAGCTTTCTTT; cdr3_aa: CASSSQVTEAFF
clone_size: -; j_call: TRBJ2-2; v_call: TRBV27; d_call: TRBD2; cdr3_nt: TGTGCCAGCAGCTTACTAGCGGGGACCACCGGGGAGCTGTTTTTT; cdr3_aa: CASSLLAGTTGELFF
clone_size: few; j_call: TRBJ2-7; v_call: TRBV28; d_call: -; cdr3_nt: TGTGCCAGCAGTTTAAGAGGGATCACGACCGGCGAGCAGTACTTC; cdr3_aa: CASSLRGITTGEQYF
clone_size: -; j_call: TRBJ1-2; v_call: TRBV7-2; d_call: TRBD1; cdr3_nt: TGTGCCAGCAGCTTAGGAGTGACAGGGGATGGCTACACCTTC; cdr3_aa: CASSLGVTGDGYTF
clone_size: -; j_call: TRBJ1-5; v_call: TRBV7-2; d_call: -; cdr3_nt: TGTGCCAGCAGCTCACCCCTAAGCAATCAGCCCCAGCATTTT; cdr3_aa: CASSSPLSNQPQHF
clone_size: -; j_call: TRBJ1-1; v_call: TRBV6-5; d_call: -; cdr3_nt: TGTGCCAGCAGTCGGGACGGGAACACTGAAGCTTTCTTT; cdr3_aa: CASSRDGNTEAFF
clone_size: -; j_call: TRBJ1-3; v_call: TRBV6-5; d_call: -; cdr3_nt: TGTGCCAGCCTCCAGACCGGAGCGGACACCATATATTTT; cdr3_aa: CASLQTGADTIYF
clone_size: -; j_call: TRBJ2-7; v_call: TRBV9; d_call: TRBD1; cdr3_nt: TGTGCCAGCAGCGTAGCTCTCAAGGGGGCCTCCTACGAGCAGTACTTC; cdr3_aa: CASSVALKGASYEQYF
clone_size: -; j_call: TRBJ1-2; v_call: TRBV19; d_call: TRBD1; cdr3_nt: TGTGCCAGTAGTCCTTGGACAGGGCGCTATGGCTACACCTTC; cdr3_aa: CASSPWTGRYGYTF
clone_size: -; j_call: TRBJ2-5; v_call: TRBV2; d_call: -; cdr3_nt: TGTGCCAGCACCCTAGCGACCCAAGAGACCCAGTACTTC; cdr3_aa: CASTLATQETQYF
clone_size: -; j_call: TRBJ2-7; v_call: TRBV2; d_call: -; cdr3_nt: TGTGCCAGCACGCCTTATCGATCGTCCTACGAGCAGTACTTC; cdr3_aa: CASTPYRSSYEQYF
clone_size: once; j_call: TRBJ2-7; v_call: TRBV28; d_call: -; cdr3_nt: TGTGCCAGCAGTTTAATTGTAAAGAACAGCTCCTACGAGCAGTACTTC; cdr3_aa: CASSLIVKNSSYEQYF
clone_size: -; j_call: TRBJ1-4; v_call: TRBV10-2; d_call: -; cdr3_nt: TGCGCCAGCAATGGAGGGGAAAAACTGTTTTTT; cdr3_aa: CASNGGEKLFF
clone_size: few; j_call: TRBJ2-5; v_call: TRBV30; d_call: TRBD1; cdr3_nt: TGTGCCTCCGGACAGGAAAACATCCAAGAGACCCAGTACTTC; cdr3_aa: CASGQENIQETQYF
clone_size: -; j_call: TRBJ2-3; v_call: TRBV27; d_call: -; cdr3_nt: TGTGCCAGCAGTTTATCGTCAGGGTACACAGATACGCAGTATTTT; cdr3_aa: CASSLSSGYTDTQYF
clone_size: -; j_call: TRBJ2-7; v_call: TRBV28; d_call: TRBD2; cdr3_nt: TGTGCCAGCAGACAAGGACTAGCGGGAGACTACGAGCAGTACTTC; cdr3_aa: CASRQGLAGDYEQYF
clone_size: -; j_call: TRBJ1-2; v_call: TRBV5-4; d_call: -; cdr3_nt: TGTGCCAGCAGCTTGGCCCCGGACAATTATGGCTACACCTTC; cdr3_aa: CASSLAPDNYGYTF
clone_size: -; j_call: TRBJ1-4; v_call: TRBV7-7; d_call: -; cdr3_nt: TGTGCTAGCAGCCCAGCTGGGGTCGGGGTATTCGAAAAACTGTTTTTT; cdr3_aa: CASSPAGVGVFEKLFF
clone_size: -; j_call: TRBJ2-7; v_call: TRBV5-1; d_call: -; cdr3_nt: TGCGCCAGCAGCTTGGCCGACAGCTCCCTCGAGCAGTACTTC; cdr3_aa: CASSLADSSLEQYF
clone_size: -; j_call: TRBJ1-4; v_call: TRBV15; d_call: -; cdr3_nt: TGTGCCACGAGAGAGGGGAGTAATGAAAAACTGTTTTTT; cdr3_aa: CATREGSNEKLFF
clone_size: -; j_call: TRBJ1-4; v_call: TRBV9; d_call: -; cdr3_nt: TGTGCCAGCAGCCCCCAGGGCGATAATGAAAAACTGTTTTTT; cdr3_aa: CASSPQGDNEKLFF
clone_size: -; j_call: TRBJ2-1; v_call: TRBV7-9; d_call: -; cdr3_nt: TGTGCCAGCAGCCCGCCTAGGGGAAGCGCCGGTAGCGATGAGCAGTTCTTC; cdr3_aa: CASSPPRGSAGSDEQFF